This T cell receptor (beta chain) came from a study of blood T cell repertoires in COVID-19. The table came from immunoSEQ multiplex PCR; TCRdb's copy has only in-frame clones and leaves some out. This repertoire shows about 130,000 clones, roughly nine tenths found once; its top ten account for over 3.5%. V lost 2 bases to trimming and J lost 7 bases; unmatched junction nucleotides: 3. There are 13 residues in the CDR3. Looked up from germline, CDR1 is SGHTA and CDR2 is FQGTGA. Sequences were obtained from peripheral blood. V and J are TRBV7-3 and TRBJ2-5; 8 bases agree with TRBD2. This TCR came from a man aged 50-59 years with active COVID-19. The DNA of the CDR3 is TGTGCCAGCAGCTTAGCGGGGGGCGGGACCCAGTACTTC. It specifies CASSLAGGGTQYF.